This paragraph covers one T cell receptor beta chain sequence. Its antigen remains unidentified. Base qualities are not at hand, and no much larger clone is one base apart. The sample belongs to a study of cytomegalovirus exposure and HLA in healthy donors (dated by TCRdb to the late 2010s). With regard to the full study: A later analysis indicated that the 130 or so validation repertoires were generated on the platform also employed for the 650 to 850 repertoires of the first cohort. The study aimed to test whether cataloging public T cell receptors could reveal signatures of past pathogen exposure. In addition to the first cohort of around 670 subjects, a separate validation cohort of 130 or so different subjects was used. To predict cytomegalovirus infection status, the study brought together high-throughput TCR immunosequencing, statistical association of individual TCRs with disease status, and machine learning. The full study reports these points: A later analysis had no HLA typing for the validation cohort, so co-occurrence there was scored across all 130 or so repertoires. A later analysis found that TCRs clustered in the first cohort also tended to co-occur in the 120 validation repertoires, with approximately 94% of cluster scores above 0. It was suggested by the authors that the approach could potentially be generalized to other disease states and immunological phenotypes. Across donors, most TCR sequences were observed very rarely, whereas some public TCRs were present in many individuals. The classifier was reported to diagnose cytomegalovirus status with high specificity and sensitivity in both the original and validation cohorts. A few of the identified cytomegalovirus-associated TCR beta chains were confirmed in vitro to be specific for cytomegalovirus antigens. A total of 164 TCR beta chains were listed by the study as associated with cytomegalovirus.

Counted from cysteine to phenylalanine, this CDR3 has 15 amino acids. Just the 45-base CDR3 DNA is kept, in frame starting at base 1. The germline ends are 15 bases apart after V is trimmed by 0 bases and J by 5 bases. CDR1 SGDLS and CDR2 YYNGEE are derived from the germline V gene. Donors formed part of the validation cohort, which comprised over a hundred subjects and was distinct from the first cohort of 670 or so subjects. Library method: the immunoSEQ multiplex PCR assay. The paper's processing steps were these. A statistical classification framework was built to diagnose cytomegalovirus status from the catalog of TCR beta chain sequences. Sourced from immuneACCESS, this table was stored by TCRdb with only in-frame sequences that have V and J called. A share of the clones is absent; for the studies checked, an unresolved V gene accounts for under half, and the remainder has no known explanation. The V and J calls and clone size come from that table; D and trimming were worked out from the DNA. The sample table records 150,000 to 200,000 clones; about 89% of these occur just once. The ten biggest clones cover roughly 2.7% of the sample.

Sequenced: PBMCs. This chain is built from TRBV9 and TRBJ2-7; the D gene identity is not certain. This receptor was obtained from a man younger than 30 in good health and CMV-seropositive. This receptor carries the CDR3 CASSVGVYPPDEQYF. The DNA sequence reads TGTGCCAGCAGCGTAGGAGTCTACCCCCCGGACGAGCAGTACTTC.